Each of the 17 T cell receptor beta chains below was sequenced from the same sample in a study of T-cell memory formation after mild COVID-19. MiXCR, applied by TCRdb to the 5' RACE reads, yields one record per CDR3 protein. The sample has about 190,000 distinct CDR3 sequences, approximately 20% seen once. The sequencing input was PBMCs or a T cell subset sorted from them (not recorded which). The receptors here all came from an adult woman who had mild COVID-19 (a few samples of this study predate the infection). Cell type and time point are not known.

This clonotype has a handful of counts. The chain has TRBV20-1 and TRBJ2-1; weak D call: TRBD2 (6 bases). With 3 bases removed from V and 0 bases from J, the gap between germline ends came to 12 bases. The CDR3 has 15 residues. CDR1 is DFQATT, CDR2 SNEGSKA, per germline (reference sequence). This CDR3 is CSASPAGLSYNEQFF. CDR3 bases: TGCAGTGCTAGCCCAGCGGGCCTCTCCTACAATGAGCAGTTCTTC.

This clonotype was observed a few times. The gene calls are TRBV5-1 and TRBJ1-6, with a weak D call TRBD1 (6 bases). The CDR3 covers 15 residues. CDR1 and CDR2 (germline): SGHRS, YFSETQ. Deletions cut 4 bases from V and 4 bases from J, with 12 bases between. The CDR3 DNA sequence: TGCGCCAGCAGCCCCGGACAGCTTTATAATTCACCCCTCCACTTT. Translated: CASSPGQLYNSPLHF.

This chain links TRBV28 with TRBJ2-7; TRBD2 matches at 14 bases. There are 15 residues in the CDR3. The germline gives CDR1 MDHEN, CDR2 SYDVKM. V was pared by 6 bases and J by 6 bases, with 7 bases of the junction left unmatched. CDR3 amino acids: CASSPGTSGSPEQYF. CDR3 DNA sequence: TGTGCCAGCAGCCCGGGGACTAGCGGGAGTCCCGAGCAGTACTTC.

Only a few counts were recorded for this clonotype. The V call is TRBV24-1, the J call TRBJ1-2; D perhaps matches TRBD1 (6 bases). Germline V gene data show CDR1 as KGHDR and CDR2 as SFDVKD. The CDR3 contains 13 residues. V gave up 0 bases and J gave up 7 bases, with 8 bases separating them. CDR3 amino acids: CATSDLPRGGYTF. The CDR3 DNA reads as TGTGCCACCAGTGATTTGCCCAGGGGTGGCTACACCTTC.

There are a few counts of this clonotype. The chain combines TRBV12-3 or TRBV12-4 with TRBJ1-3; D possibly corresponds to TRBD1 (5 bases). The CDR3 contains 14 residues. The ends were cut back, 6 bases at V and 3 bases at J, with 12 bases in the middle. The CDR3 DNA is TGTGCCAGCAGATCGGGGGGGGATGGAAACACCATATATTTT. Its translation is CASRSGGDGNTIYF.

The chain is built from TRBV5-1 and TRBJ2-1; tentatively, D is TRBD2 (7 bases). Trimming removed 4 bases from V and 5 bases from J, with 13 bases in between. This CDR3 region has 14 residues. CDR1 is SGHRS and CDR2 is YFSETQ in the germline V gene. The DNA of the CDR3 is TGCGCCAGCAGCAGGCGGGGGCCGAACAATGAGCAGTTCTTC. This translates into CASSRRGPNNEQFF.

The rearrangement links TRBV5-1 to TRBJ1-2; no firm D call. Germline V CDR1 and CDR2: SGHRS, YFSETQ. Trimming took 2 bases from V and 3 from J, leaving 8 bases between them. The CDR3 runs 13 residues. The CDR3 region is CASSLDTDYGYTF. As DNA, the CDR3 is TGCGCCAGCAGCTTAGACACCGACTATGGCTACACCTTC.

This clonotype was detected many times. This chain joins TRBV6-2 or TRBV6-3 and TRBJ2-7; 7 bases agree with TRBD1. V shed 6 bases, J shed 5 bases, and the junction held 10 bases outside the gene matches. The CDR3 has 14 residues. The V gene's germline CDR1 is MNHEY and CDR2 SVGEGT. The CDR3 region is CASSNRGLVDEQYF. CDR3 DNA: TGTGCCAGCAGCAACAGGGGCCTTGTAGACGAGCAGTACTTC.

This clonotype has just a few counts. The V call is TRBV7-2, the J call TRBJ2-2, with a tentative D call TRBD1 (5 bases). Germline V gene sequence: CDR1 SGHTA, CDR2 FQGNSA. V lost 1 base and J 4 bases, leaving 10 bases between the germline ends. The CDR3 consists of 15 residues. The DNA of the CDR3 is TGTGCCAGCAGCTTAGACAGGTTACGCACCGGGGAGCTGTTTTTT. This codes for CASSLDRLRTGELFF.

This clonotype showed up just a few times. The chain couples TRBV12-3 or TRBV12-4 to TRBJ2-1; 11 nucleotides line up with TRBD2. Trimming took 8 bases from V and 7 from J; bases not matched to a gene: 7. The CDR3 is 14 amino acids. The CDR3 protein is CASQLAGVHNEQFF. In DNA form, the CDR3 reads TGTGCCAGCCAACTAGCGGGAGTGCATAATGAGCAGTTCTTC.

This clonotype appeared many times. CDR3 sequence: CASSFEPEVKGQPQHF. For the CDR3, the DNA is TGTGCCAGCAGCTTCGAGCCAGAAGTTAAAGGTCAGCCCCAGCATTTT. The chain uses TRBV7-8 and TRBJ1-5; D gene ambiguous. V was clipped by 3 bases and J by 6 bases, with 18 bases between them. This CDR3 is 16 amino acids long. Germline CDR1 is SGHVS and CDR2 is FQNEAQ.

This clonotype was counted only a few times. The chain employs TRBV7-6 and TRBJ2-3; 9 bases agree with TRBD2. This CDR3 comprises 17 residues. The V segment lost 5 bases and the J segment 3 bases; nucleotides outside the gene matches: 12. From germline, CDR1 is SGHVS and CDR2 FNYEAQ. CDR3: CASSQEASGMRTDTQYF. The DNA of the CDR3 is TGTGCCAGCAGCCAGGAGGCTAGCGGGATGAGAACAGATACGCAGTATTTT.

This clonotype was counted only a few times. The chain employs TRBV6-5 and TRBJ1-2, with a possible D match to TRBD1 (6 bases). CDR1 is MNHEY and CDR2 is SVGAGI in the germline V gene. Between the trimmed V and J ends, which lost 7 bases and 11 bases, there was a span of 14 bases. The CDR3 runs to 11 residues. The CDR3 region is CASISQGRYTF. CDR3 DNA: TGTGCCAGCATTTCACAGGGTCGGTACACCTTC.

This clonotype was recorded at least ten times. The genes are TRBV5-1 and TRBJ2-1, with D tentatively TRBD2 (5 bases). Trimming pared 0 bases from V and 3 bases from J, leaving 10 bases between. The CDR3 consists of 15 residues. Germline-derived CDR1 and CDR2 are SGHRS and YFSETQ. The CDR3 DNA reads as TGCGCCAGCAGCTTGGCGGCGGCGGGCTACAATGAGCAGTTCTTC. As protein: CASSLAAAGYNEQFF.

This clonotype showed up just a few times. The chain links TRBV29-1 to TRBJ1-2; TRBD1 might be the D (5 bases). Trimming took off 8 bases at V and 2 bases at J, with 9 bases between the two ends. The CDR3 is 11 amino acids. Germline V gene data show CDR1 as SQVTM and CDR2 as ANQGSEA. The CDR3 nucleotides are TGCAGCTCCAGGGTAAACTATGGCTACACCTTC. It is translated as CSSRVNYGYTF.

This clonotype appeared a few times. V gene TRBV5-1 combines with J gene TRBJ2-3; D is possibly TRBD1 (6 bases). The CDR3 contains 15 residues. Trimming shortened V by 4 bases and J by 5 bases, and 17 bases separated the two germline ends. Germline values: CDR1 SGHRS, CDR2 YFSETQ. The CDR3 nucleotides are TGCGCCAGCAGCACACCCCAGGGGATTGAAGATACGCAGTATTTT. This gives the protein CASSTPQGIEDTQYF.

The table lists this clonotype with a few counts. CDR3 nucleotide sequence: TGCGCCAGCAGCTCGCAGACTGGGATGGCAGATACGCAGTATTTT. Its protein product is CASSSQTGMADTQYF. This chain joins TRBV4-3 and TRBJ2-3, with D unresolved. From germline, CDR1 is LGHNA and CDR2 YSLEER. Trimming removed 5 bases at V and 4 bases at J, with 16 bases between. The CDR3 consists of 15 residues.